The 20 T cell receptor beta chains listed next were all sequenced from one sample in a study. Measured with immunoSEQ multiplex PCR; TCRdb has only the in-frame clones, and not every one. The sample carries under 90,000 clones, 80% to 95% recorded once. What was sequenced was PBMCs. The origin of the receptors is a man aged 35 to 55 with rheumatoid arthritis.

The chain links TRBV7-9 to TRBJ2-7; TRBD2 is a possible D gene (5 bases). V was shortened by 1 base and J by 3 bases, with 10 bases between the two germline ends. The CDR3 is made up of 14 amino acids. CDR1 and CDR2 (germline): SEHNR, FQNEAQ (reference sequence). This CDR3 is CASSLVAGNYEQYF. The CDR3 coding sequence is TGTGCCAGCAGCTTAGTGGCCGGGAACTACGAGCAGTACTTC.

The CDR3: CASSLIGTWGEQYF. CDR3 sequence (DNA): TGTGCCAGCAGTTTAATCGGGACATGGGGCGAGCAGTACTTC. The rearrangement uses TRBV28 and TRBJ2-7, with D possibly being TRBD1 (6 bases). From germline, CDR1 is MDHEN and CDR2 SYDVKM. V was trimmed by 2 bases and J by 6 bases, leaving 14 bases between them. The CDR3 runs 14 residues.

The chain has TRBV5-4 and TRBJ1-2, with 11 bases that match TRBD1. CDR3 length: 14 amino acids. The germline gives CDR1 SGHNT, CDR2 YYREEE (reference sequence). The trim removed 4 bases at V and 6 bases at J, leaving 5 bases unmatched. The CDR3 DNA reads as TGTGCCAGCAGCCCGGACAGGGGGCGGGATGGCTACACCTTC. Its protein product is CASSPDRGRDGYTF.

The rearrangement uses TRBV5-6 and TRBJ2-5; TRBD1 matches 7 bases. CDR3 length: 16 amino acids. The germline gives CDR1 SGHDT, CDR2 YYEEEE. With 2 bases clipped from V and 3 bases from J, the junction kept 10 bases outside the gene matches. The CDR3 protein is CASSFRDSHRKETQYF. DNA for the CDR3: TGTGCCAGCAGCTTTCGGGACAGTCACCGAAAAGAGACCCAGTACTTC.

The chain uses TRBV12-5 and TRBJ1-2; 8 positions agree with TRBD1. CDR3 length: 14 residues. Unmatched junction bases numbered 0, after V lost 1 base and J lost 2 bases. Germline V gene lookup returns CDR1 LGHNT and CDR2 FRNRAP. CDR3 bases: TGTGCTAGTGGTTTGGGGACAGGGAACTATGGCTACACCTTC. Protein: CASGLGTGNYGYTF.

This clone has only one observation. CDR3 sequence reads: CASSLGPGSGANVLTF. As DNA, the CDR3 is TGTGCCAGCAGCCTCGGTCCCGGTTCTGGGGCCAACGTCCTGACTTTC. V usage is TRBV7-2 and J usage is TRBJ2-6; the D is unclear. V was shortened by 5 bases and J by 1 base, with 12 bases between the two germline ends. The CDR3 has 16 amino acids. In germline, CDR1 is SGHTA, CDR2 FQGNSA.

The genes are TRBV28 and TRBJ2-1; D gene unclear. Germline CDR1 MDHEN, CDR2 SYDVKM. The V gene lost 5 bases and the J gene lost 2 bases, with 13 bases spanning the gap. The CDR3 covers 15 residues. CDR3 in DNA: TGTGCCAGCAGTGCCCCTTCGGCAACCTACAATGAGCAGTTCTTC. Translated, it gives CASSAPSATYNEQFF.

This CDR3 is CASSLGGGVGYTF. CDR3 coding DNA: TGTGCCAGCAGCTTGGGCGGGGGCGTAGGCTACACCTTC. This chain joins TRBV7-9 and TRBJ1-2, with TRBD1 as a possible D gene (6 bases). Per the germline V gene, CDR1 is SEHNR and CDR2 is FQNEAQ (reference sequence). CDR3 length: 13 residues. With 3 bases removed from V and 8 bases from J, the gap between germline ends came to 13 bases.

J is TRBJ1-4 and V is TRBV28; no clear D gene. The CDR3 covers 13 residues. The germline V and J ends were trimmed by 1 base and 0 bases, with 0 bases remaining between them. Per germline, CDR1 MDHEN and CDR2 SYDVKM. CDR3 sequence: CASSLSTNEKLFF. The CDR3 nucleotides read TGTGCCAGCAGTTTATCAACTAATGAAAAACTGTTTTTT.

CDR3 DNA sequence: TGTGCCAGTAGTAGGACAGGAGATTATGGCTACACCTTC. It yields the protein CASSRTGDYGYTF. The rearrangement joins TRBV19 to TRBJ1-2; TRBD1 matches 7 bases. Germline V gene sequence: CDR1 LNHDA, CDR2 SQIVND (reference sequence). The CDR3 has 13 residues. Unmatched junction bases numbered 4, after V lost 4 bases and J lost 5 bases.

The chain combines TRBV11-2 with TRBJ1-6; D is undetermined. The germline gives CDR1 SGHAT, CDR2 FQNNGV. The ends were cut back, 0 bases at V and 10 bases at J, with 7 bases in the middle. The CDR3 extends over 13 amino acids. CDR3 coding DNA: TGTGCCAGCAGCTTAGATCTTCGATCACCCCTCCACTTT. Amino acids: CASSLDLRSPLHF.

The rearrangement joins TRBV2 to TRBJ1-2; unclear D gene. There are 14 residues in the CDR3. The V end was cut by 7 bases, the J end by 8 bases, with 20 bases between. Germline assignment: CDR1 SNHLY and CDR2 FYNNEI. CDR3 sequence: CASTRALGSGGYTF. The CDR3 nucleotides are TGTGCCAGCACCCGGGCCTTGGGGTCTGGGGGCTACACCTTC.

The V gene is TRBV7-9, the J gene TRBJ2-1; no firm D call. Trimming cost V 5 bases and J 0 bases, with 11 bases left between them. This CDR3 spans 15 amino acids. CDR1 SEHNR and CDR2 FQNEAQ come from the germline V gene (reference sequence). The CDR3 is CASSRSQTSYNEQFF. CDR3 DNA sequence: TGTGCCAGCAGCCGAAGCCAAACCTCCTACAATGAGCAGTTCTTC. Full variable domain (outside the CDR3, taken from reference TRBV7-9 and TRBJ2-1): DTGVSQNPRHKITKRGQNVTFRCDPISEHNRLYWYRQTLGQGPEFLTYFQNEAQLEKSRLLSDRFSAERPKGSFSTLEIQRTEQGDSAMYLCASSRSQTSYNEQFFGPGTRLTVL.

This chain uses TRBV19 with TRBJ1-4, with unresolved D. This CDR3 has 14 amino acids. V shed 7 bases and J shed 3 bases, with 12 bases lying between them. CDR1 is LNHDA, CDR2 SQIVND, per germline (reference sequence). The chain's CDR3 is CASTRTAANEKLFF. The CDR3 nucleotides read TGTGCCAGTACGAGGACGGCTGCTAATGAAAAACTGTTTTTT.

The V call is TRBV30, the J call TRBJ1-1; D call uncertain. V was clipped by 0 bases and J by 5 bases, with 7 bases between them. The CDR3 sequence is 12 residues long. Germline V gives CDR1 GTSNPN, CDR2 SVGIG (reference sequence). CDR3 sequence reads: CAWSVGRTEAFF. Here the CDR3 DNA reads TGTGCCTGGAGTGTAGGCAGGACTGAAGCTTTCTTT.

Of note for this clone: This specimen includes other DNA sequences encoding the same CDR3. The chain employs TRBV18 and TRBJ2-5; D is undetermined. Germline CDR1 KGHSH, CDR2 LQKENI. CDR3 length: 13 amino acids. V was pared by 2 bases and J by 2 bases, with 6 bases between. This chain's CDR3 is CASSPGSQETQYF. CDR3 coding DNA: TGTGCCAGCTCACCAGGGTCACAAGAGACCCAGTACTTC. Full variable domain (remainder filled in from reference TRBV18 and TRBJ2-5): NAGVMQNPRHLVRRRGQEARLRCSPMKGHSHVYWYRQLPEEGLKFMVYLQKENIIDESGMPKERFSAEFPKEGPSILRIQQVVRGDSAAYFCASSPGSQETQYFGPGTRLLVL.

The chain couples TRBV13 to TRBJ1-2; the D is unclear. The CDR3 contains 13 residues. CDR1 is PRHDT, CDR2 FYEKMQ, per germline (reference sequence). The ends were cut back, 3 bases at V and 4 bases at J, with 9 bases in the middle. The DNA for the CDR3 is TGTGCCAGCAGCTTGGGCGCGGGCTATGGCTACACCTTC. Translation gives CASSLGAGYGYTF.

The V and J genes are TRBV19 and TRBJ2-1, with 9 positions matching TRBD2. CDR1 LNHDA and CDR2 SQIVND come from the germline V gene (reference sequence). J lost 7 bases, V lost 5 bases, and 9 bases had no gene match. CDR3 size: 15 residues. As DNA, the CDR3 is TGTGCCAGTAGTTCACAGGGACTAGCAAGTAATGAGCAGTTCTTC. This encodes CASSSQGLASNEQFF.

This clone was seen once. This sequence joins TRBV12-3 or TRBV12-4 and TRBJ2-7; 7 nucleotides agree with TRBD1. The CDR3 has 13 residues. The ends lost 6 bases at V and 6 bases at J; junction bases unmatched: 8. The CDR3 nucleotides read TGTGCCAGCAGACCGACAGGGAGCAGCGAGCAGTACTTC. Encoded protein: CASRPTGSSEQYF.

The chain carries TRBV9 and TRBJ2-3; 9 positions match TRBD2. Per the germline V gene, CDR1 is SGDLS and CDR2 is YYNGEE. This CDR3 is built from 16 residues. With 6 bases clipped from V and 2 bases from J, the junction kept 10 bases outside the gene matches. CDR3: CASNSPLAGHTDTQYF. CDR3 nucleotide sequence: TGTGCCAGCAACTCCCCCCTAGCGGGGCACACAGATACGCAGTATTTT. Complete variable domain (other parts from reference TRBV9 and TRBJ2-3): DSGVTQTPKHLITATGQRVTLRCSPRSGDLSVYWYQQSLDQGLQFLIQYYNGEERAKGNILERFSAQQFPDLHSELNLSSLELGDSALYFCASNSPLAGHTDTQYFGPGTRLTVL.